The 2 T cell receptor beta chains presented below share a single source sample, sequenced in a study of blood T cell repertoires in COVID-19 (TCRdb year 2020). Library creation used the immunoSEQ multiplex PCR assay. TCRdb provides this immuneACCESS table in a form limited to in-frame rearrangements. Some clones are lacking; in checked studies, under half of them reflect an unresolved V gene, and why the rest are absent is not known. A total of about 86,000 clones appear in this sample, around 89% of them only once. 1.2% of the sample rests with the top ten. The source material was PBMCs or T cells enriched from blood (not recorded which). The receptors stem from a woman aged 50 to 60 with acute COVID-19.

The CDR3 loop is CASSPGTGRGRADTQYF. As DNA, the CDR3 is TGTGCCAGCTCACCGGGGACAGGGAGAGGGCGCGCAGATACGCAGTATTTT. The chain carries TRBV18 and TRBJ2-3, with 9 bases fitting TRBD1. Germline V gene data show CDR1 as KGHSH and CDR2 as LQKENI. V shed 3 bases and J 4 bases; nucleotides not matched to a gene: 11. The CDR3 covers 17 residues.

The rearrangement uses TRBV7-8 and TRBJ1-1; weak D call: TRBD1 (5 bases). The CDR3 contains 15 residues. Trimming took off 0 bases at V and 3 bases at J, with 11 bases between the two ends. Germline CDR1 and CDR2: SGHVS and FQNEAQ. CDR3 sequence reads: CASSLALGGDTEAFF. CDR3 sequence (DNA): TGTGCCAGCAGCTTAGCGTTGGGGGGGGACACTGAAGCTTTCTTT.